The 2 T cell receptor beta chains in this list originate from one sample, sequenced in a study of CD8 T cells in ankylosing spondylitis. TCRdb analysed the 5' RACE reads with MiXCR anew, one entry per CDR3 protein. The data show around 300,000 distinct CDR3 sequences, roughly 20% seen once. The sequencing sample was made of blood, either unsorted or a sorted T cell fraction (not recorded which). The receptors were sampled from a female donor with ankylosing spondylitis or in good health (not recorded which).

This clonotype was seen ten or more times. This chain joins TRBV12-3 or TRBV12-4 and TRBJ2-5; no clear D. Trimming pared 6 bases from V and 1 base from J, leaving 9 bases between. The CDR3 has 13 amino acids. CDR3 in DNA: TGTGCCAGCAGCTTTTTAACCCAAGAGACCCAGTACTTC. It is translated as CASSFLTQETQYF.

This chain links TRBV20-1 with TRBJ1-2; TRBD1 agrees at 9 bases. Trimming cost V 6 bases and J 4 bases; bases outside gene matches: 12. Germline V gene lookup returns CDR1 DFQATT and CDR2 SNEGSKA (reference sequence). This CDR3 region has 15 residues. The CDR3 spells CSAELQGQGIYGYTF. The CDR3 region has the DNA TGCAGTGCCGAGCTACAGGGACAGGGCATCTATGGCTACACCTTC.